The 23 T cell receptor beta chains listed next were all sequenced from one sample in a study of technical replicates of blood from a handful of donors. The repertoire was sequenced with immunoSEQ multiplex PCR; TCRdb's copy has only in-frame clones and lacks some. The sample has tens of thousands of clones, around 92% seen once. The sample taken for sequencing was T cells isolated from PBMCs. The receptor source for this set is a human donor in good health.

The chain joins TRBV19 to TRBJ1-1; 8 bases map to TRBD1. Germline V lookup: CDR1 LNHDA, CDR2 SQIVND (reference sequence). J was trimmed by 14 bases and V by 6 bases; bases with no gene match: 23. The CDR3 covers 16 residues. This chain's CDR3 is CASSPRPPPGGQESFF. CDR3 bases: TGTGCCAGTAGCCCGAGACCCCCTCCAGGGGGCCAGGAGTCCTTCTTT.

This rearrangement joins TRBV11-2 to TRBJ2-1; TRBD1 is a possible D gene (5 bases). Trimming stripped 2 bases from V and 6 bases from J, with 8 bases between. Germline CDR1 is SGHAT and CDR2 is FQNNGV. The CDR3 is made up of 13 amino acids. In DNA, the CDR3 is TGTGCCAGCAGCTTAAGTACAGGCAATGAGCAGTTCTTC. As protein: CASSLSTGNEQFF.

This clone has a single count. The chain has TRBV4-2 and TRBJ2-3, with 10 bases that match TRBD2. Losses at the gene ends were 0 bases for V and 0 bases for J; bases not matched to a gene: 9. The CDR3 contains 19 residues. CDR1 is LGHNA and CDR2 is YNFKEQ in the germline V gene. The CDR3 sequence is CASSQDPRLAGYSTDTQYF. The CDR3 DNA sequence: TGTGCCAGCAGCCAAGATCCGAGACTAGCGGGTTACAGCACAGATACGCAGTATTTT.

This chain connects TRBV7-3 to TRBJ2-3, with D maybe TRBD1 (7 bases). CDR1 is SGHTA, CDR2 FQGTGA, per germline. Trimming took off 5 bases at V and 2 bases at J, with 17 bases between the two ends. This CDR3 is 16 amino acids long. The CDR3 loop is CASSLQGGGFTDTQYF. As DNA, the CDR3 is TGTGCCAGCAGCCTCCAAGGAGGGGGCTTCACAGATACGCAGTATTTT.

V gene TRBV5-4 combines with J gene TRBJ2-3, with D hard to call. This CDR3 is 14 amino acids long. With 2 bases removed from V and 2 bases from J, the gap between germline ends came to 9 bases. In germline, CDR1 is SGHNT, CDR2 YYREEE (reference sequence). The CDR3 reads CASSFPSYTDTQYF. In DNA form, the CDR3 reads TGTGCCAGCAGCTTTCCCTCTTACACAGATACGCAGTATTTT.

The V and J genes are TRBV5-6 and TRBJ2-1; D is possibly TRBD1 (5 bases). Germline values: CDR1 SGHDT, CDR2 YYEEEE. The CDR3 runs to 11 residues. V was shortened by 5 bases and J by 10 bases, with 10 bases between the two germline ends. The CDR3 is CASRRSGEQFF. The CDR3 DNA follows: TGTGCCAGCAGGCGTTCAGGGGAGCAGTTCTTC.

The sample holds one count of this clone. The rearrangement uses TRBV20-1 and TRBJ2-5; 8 nucleotides line up with TRBD2. V was clipped by 2 bases and J by 8 bases; unmatched bases: 1. This CDR3 contains 11 residues. Germline CDR1 and CDR2: DFQATT and SNEGSKA (reference sequence). This chain's CDR3 is CSARREGTQYF. CDR3 bases: TGCAGTGCTAGACGGGAGGGAACCCAGTACTTC.

This clone was detected a few times. The DNA of the CDR3 is TGTGCCAGCAGCGCGGGACAGGGAGGCACTGAAGCTTTCTTT. Its translation is CASSAGQGGTEAFF. This chain connects TRBV7-9 to TRBJ1-1; TRBD1 matches at 9 bases. The CDR3 is made up of 14 amino acids. Unmatched junction bases numbered 5, after V lost 5 bases and J lost 4 bases. CDR1 is SEHNR, CDR2 FQNEAQ, per germline (reference sequence).

The chain combines TRBV5-5 with TRBJ2-7, with 8 bases that match TRBD1. V dropped 4 bases and J dropped 2; count of bases not matched to a gene: 5. CDR1 is SGHKS and CDR2 is YYEKEE in the germline V gene (reference sequence). The CDR3 spans 14 residues. In nucleotides, the CDR3 is TGTGCCAGCAGCCCCGGGACAGGACCCTACGAGCAGTACTTC. It translates to CASSPGTGPYEQYF.

The V and J genes are TRBV19 and TRBJ2-3; 9 bases fit TRBD2. Germline V gives CDR1 LNHDA, CDR2 SQIVND (reference sequence). Trimming at V came to 3 bases and at J to 4 bases, leaving 2 bases not matched to a gene. CDR3 size: 14 residues. The CDR3 bases are TGTGCCAGTAGTATTGCGGGGGGGCCAGATACGCAGTATTTT. Protein: CASSIAGGPDTQYF.

V gene TRBV28 combines with J gene TRBJ1-5, with D uncertain. This CDR3 is 17 amino acids long. Germline V gives CDR1 MDHEN, CDR2 SYDVKM. Trimming cost V 6 bases and J 0 bases, with 18 bases left between them. The CDR3 reads CASSLNSRSYSNQPQHF. The CDR3 coding sequence is TGTGCCAGCAGCTTGAACAGTCGATCTTATAGCAATCAGCCCCAGCATTTT.

This chain connects TRBV11-3 to TRBJ2-3; 8 bases are shared with TRBD2. This CDR3 is 20 amino acids long. CDR1 is SGHNT, CDR2 YENEEA, per germline. Losses at the gene ends were 5 bases for V and 0 bases for J; bases not matched to a gene: 19. CDR3 sequence: CASSPPFKRGSLTSTDTQYF. The CDR3 DNA reads as TGTGCCAGCAGCCCTCCATTTAAGCGGGGGAGTCTTACTAGCACAGATACGCAGTATTTT. Full variable domain (missing parts from reference TRBV11-3 and TRBJ2-3): EAGVVQSPRYKIIEKKQPVAFWCNPISGHNTLYWYLQNLGQGPELLIRYENEEAVDDSQLPKDRFSAERLKGVDSTLKIQPAELGDSAVYLCASSPPFKRGSLTSTDTQYFGPGTRLTVL.

J is TRBJ2-1 and V is TRBV5-1; possible D gene TRBD1, 5 bases. The V end was cut by 1 base, the J end by 8 bases, with 19 bases between. Germline loops: CDR1 SGHRS, CDR2 YFSETQ. The CDR3 contains 16 residues. As DNA, the CDR3 is TGCGCCAGCAGCTTGAGTACAGGACCCGCTCCCTATGAGCAGTTCTTC. This encodes CASSLSTGPAPYEQFF.

The CDR3 DNA reads as TGTGCCACCAGTGTCCGCGAGAACACTGAAGCTTTCTTT. Translation: CATSVRENTEAFF. The chain is built from TRBV15 and TRBJ1-1; D remains unclear. CDR1 LNHNV and CDR2 YYDKDF come from the germline V gene (reference sequence). V lost 6 bases, J lost 1 base, and 9 bases lay in between. The length of the CDR3 is 13 residues.

V usage is TRBV29-1 and J usage is TRBJ2-5; no firm D call. V was trimmed by 4 bases and J by 5 bases, leaving 5 bases between them. Germline values: CDR1 SQVTM, CDR2 ANQGSEA. This CDR3 comprises 10 residues. As DNA, the CDR3 is TGCAGCGTTGCAGTGGAGACCCAGTACTTC. Translated: CSVAVETQYF.

The CDR3 coding sequence is TGTGCCAGCAGCGCAACAGGTTTCACCAATCAGCCCCAGCATTTT. Translating it yields CASSATGFTNQPQHF. The V call is TRBV9, the J call TRBJ1-5, with D possibly TRBD1 on 5 matching bases. Germline V CDR1 and CDR2: SGDLS, YYNGEE. The ends were cut back, 3 bases at V and 3 bases at J, with 13 bases in the middle. The CDR3 covers 15 residues.

This chain connects TRBV28 to TRBJ2-1; TRBD1 agrees at 8 bases. The trim removed 7 bases at V and 6 bases at J, leaving 2 bases unmatched. CDR1 MDHEN and CDR2 SYDVKM come from the germline V gene. The CDR3 runs to 12 residues. CDR3 DNA: TGTGCCAGCATTGGACAGGGCAATGAGCAGTTCTTC. Translating gives CASIGQGNEQFF.

The chain has TRBV29-1 and TRBJ2-7, with 9 bases fitting TRBD1. Germline assignment: CDR1 SQVTM and CDR2 ANQGSEA. The V segment lost 4 bases and the J segment 8 bases; nucleotides outside the gene matches: 3. This CDR3 is 11 amino acids long. CDR3 region: CSVAGQGKQYF. For the CDR3, the DNA is TGCAGCGTTGCTGGACAGGGGAAGCAGTACTTC.

The chain has TRBV7-9 and TRBJ2-1; D remains ambiguous. The CDR3 loop spans 13 amino acids. Germline V gives CDR1 SEHNR, CDR2 FQNEAQ (reference sequence). Trimming shortened V by 1 base and J by 6 bases, and 7 bases separated the two germline ends. The CDR3 nucleotides read TGTGCCAGCAGCTTAGGTTCTGTCAATGAGCAGTTCTTC. It specifies CASSLGSVNEQFF.

The sample holds a few counts of this clone. The V and J genes are TRBV7-2 and TRBJ2-7; D is perhaps TRBD1 (6 bases). CDR3 size: 13 residues. From germline, CDR1 is SGHTA and CDR2 FQGNSA. Deletions cut 1 base from V and 12 bases from J, with 16 bases between. The CDR3 loop reads CASSLEWGQGLYF. The CDR3 DNA follows: TGTGCCAGCAGCTTAGAGTGGGGCCAGGGGCTGTACTTC. Complete variable domain (other parts from reference TRBV7-2 and TRBJ2-7): GAGVSQSPSNKVTEKGKDVELRCDPISGHTALYWYRQSLGQGLEFLIYFQGNSAPDKSGLPSDRFSAERTGGSVSTLTIQRTQQEDSAVYLCASSLEWGQGLYFGPGTRLTVT.

The V call is TRBV13, the J call TRBJ2-7; 8 nucleotides line up with TRBD1. V was clipped by 5 bases and J by 2 bases; unmatched bases: 5. Per the germline V gene, CDR1 is PRHDT and CDR2 is FYEKMQ (reference sequence). The CDR3 loop spans 14 amino acids. Here the CDR3 DNA reads TGTGCCAGCAGCGGGGACAGGAGACCCTACGAGCAGTACTTC. Amino acids: CASSGDRRPYEQYF.

J is TRBJ2-7 and V is TRBV6-4; 10 bases match TRBD1. The CDR3 is 18 residues long. The V segment lost 9 bases and the J segment 0 bases; nucleotides outside the gene matches: 17. The germline V gene has CDR1 MRHNA and CDR2 SNTAGT. The CDR3 protein is CASKYPRDRGTVSYEQYF. The DNA of the CDR3 is TGTGCCAGTAAATACCCCAGGGACAGGGGAACTGTCTCCTACGAGCAGTACTTC.

This chain joins TRBV11-2 and TRBJ1-2; weak D call: TRBD1 (5 bases). Germline V lookup: CDR1 SGHAT, CDR2 FQNNGV. This CDR3 contains 17 residues. V shed 3 bases and J shed 4 bases, with 21 bases lying between them. In DNA, the CDR3 is TGTGCCAGCAGCTTCGGGACCGGGACTGCGGCGCTCTATGGCTACACCTTC. Translated: CASSFGTGTAALYGYTF.